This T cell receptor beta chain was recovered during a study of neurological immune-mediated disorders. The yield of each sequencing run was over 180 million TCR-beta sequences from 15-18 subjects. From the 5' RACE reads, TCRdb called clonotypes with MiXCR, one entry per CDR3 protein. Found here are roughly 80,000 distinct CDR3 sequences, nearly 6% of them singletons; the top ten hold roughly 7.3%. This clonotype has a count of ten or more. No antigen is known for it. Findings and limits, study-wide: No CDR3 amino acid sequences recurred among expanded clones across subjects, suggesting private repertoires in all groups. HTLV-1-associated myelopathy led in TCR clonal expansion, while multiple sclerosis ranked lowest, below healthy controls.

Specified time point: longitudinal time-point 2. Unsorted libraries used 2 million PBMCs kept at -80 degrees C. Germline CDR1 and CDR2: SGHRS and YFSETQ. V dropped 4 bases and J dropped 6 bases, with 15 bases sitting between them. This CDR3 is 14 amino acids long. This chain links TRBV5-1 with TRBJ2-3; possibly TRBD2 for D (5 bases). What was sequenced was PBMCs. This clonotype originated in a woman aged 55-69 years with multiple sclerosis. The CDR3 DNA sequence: TGCGCCAGCAGCCCCCGGACTGGAGAGGATACGCAGTATTTT. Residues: CASSPRTGEDTQYF.